This T cell receptor beta chain is from a study of T-cell memory formation after mild COVID-19. V was pared by 6 bases and J by 0 bases, with 9 bases between. This CDR3 spans 13 amino acids. MiXCR was run by TCRdb on the 5' RACE reads, yielding one entry per CDR3 protein. The sample has about 130,000 distinct CDR3 sequences, roughly 6% seen once. This clonotype was observed many times. Sequencing was performed on PBMCs or a T cell subset sorted from them (not recorded which). This receptor was obtained from an adult woman who had mild COVID-19 (a few samples of this study predate the infection). Cell type and time point are not known. The chain carries TRBV12-3 or TRBV12-4 and TRBJ2-7; D is ambiguous. The CDR3, as DNA: TGTGCCAGCAGCCCTTTTAGCTCCTACGAGCAGTACTTC. It codes for CASSPFSSYEQYF.